The clone carrying this T cell receptor (beta chain) was seen once. The sample is drawn from a study of T cell changes during pregnancy in multiple sclerosis. Some clones are missing from TCRdb's copy, which holds only in-frame ones; the method was immunoSEQ multiplex PCR. The repertoire consists of under 95,000 clones, with around nine tenths occurring once and the leading ten covering roughly 2%. Germline trimming cut 5 bases from V and 9 bases from J; bases unmatched to any gene: 11. Germline CDR1 reads SEHNR; CDR2 reads FQNEAQ (reference sequence). CDR3 length equals 14 residues. The V and J genes are TRBV7-9 and TRBJ2-5, with TRBD1 identical over 8 bases. This TCR derives from a female donor with multiple sclerosis, enrolled in a pregnancy study. The sequences come from peripheral blood, collected in the second trimester of pregnancy. The CDR3 loop reads CASSIGQGKIPQYF. In nucleotides, the CDR3 is TGTGCCAGCAGCATAGGACAGGGCAAAATCCCCCAGTACTTC.